Presented here are 26 T cell receptor beta chains from one specimen sequenced in a study of siplizumab effects on memory and regulatory T cells. TCRdb's table, derived via immunoSEQ multiplex PCR, lists solely in-frame clones and lacks some. The data hold more than 95,000 clones, with just over 90% observed a single time. The sequenced sample was CD4+ T cells sorted from blood. The receptors come from a human donor in good health.

The chain carries TRBV6-5 and TRBJ1-1; D remains unclear. Germline assignment: CDR1 MNHEY and CDR2 SVGAGI. Between the trimmed V and J ends, which lost 7 bases and 1 base, there was a span of 10 bases. This CDR3 has 13 residues. The CDR3 coding sequence is TGTGCCAGCAATGGTCCGGGGAACACTGAAGCTTTCTTT. It yields the protein CASNGPGNTEAFF.

CDR3 in DNA: TGTGCCAGCAGGGAGGACTACGAGCAGTACTTC. Protein: CASREDYEQYF. V gene TRBV2 combines with J gene TRBJ2-7, with a weak D call TRBD2 (5 bases). Germline loops: CDR1 SNHLY, CDR2 FYNNEI. The CDR3 runs 11 residues. Trimming stripped 6 bases from V and 3 bases from J, with 6 bases between. Using reference TRBV2 and TRBJ2-7 for the parts outside the CDR3, the full variable domain is EPEVTQTPSHQVTQMGQEVILRCVPISNHLYFYWYRQILGQKVEFLVSFYNNEISEKSEIFDDQFSVERPDGSNFTLKIRSTKLEDSAMYFCASREDYEQYFGPGTRLTVT.

This chain links TRBV2 with TRBJ2-1; 8 bases align to TRBD2. V shed 7 bases, J shed 6 bases, and the junction held 8 bases outside the gene matches. CDR3 size: 14 residues. CDR1 SNHLY and CDR2 FYNNEI come from the germline V gene. The CDR3 region has the DNA TGTGCCAGCATCCCGGGGGGGCCTGTCAATGAGCAGTTCTTC. It is translated as CASIPGGPVNEQFF.

The J gene is TRBJ2-4, the V gene TRBV5-5; 7 nucleotides agree with TRBD1. With 4 bases clipped from V and 4 bases from J, the junction kept 11 bases outside the gene matches. This CDR3 comprises 16 residues. Germline V lookup: CDR1 SGHKS, CDR2 YYEKEE (reference sequence). In DNA form, the CDR3 reads TGTGCCAGCAGCGCCGACAGGGTGTCAGCTAAAAACATTCAGTACTTC. This encodes CASSADRVSAKNIQYF.

This clone is a singleton in its sample. This chain links TRBV4-1 with TRBJ1-6, with no clear D. Germline V CDR1 and CDR2: MGHRA, YSYEKL. The V end lost 0 bases, the J end lost 10 bases, and 10 bases lay between the germline ends. The CDR3 consists of 14 residues. CDR3 DNA: TGCGCCAGCAGCCAAGATTTTTATGGATCACCCCTCCACTTT. Translated: CASSQDFYGSPLHF.

CDR3 nucleotides: TGTGCCAGCAGCGAAGAAGGGGGGAACACTGAAGCTTTCTTT. Its protein product is CASSEEGGNTEAFF. The chain links TRBV6-4 to TRBJ1-1, with D possibly being TRBD1 (6 bases). The CDR3 is made up of 14 amino acids. The V and J ends lost 6 bases and 1 base respectively, with 12 bases between them. Germline V gives CDR1 MRHNA, CDR2 SNTAGT.

The genes are TRBV7-9 and TRBJ2-5, with TRBD2 identical over 12 bases. Germline V CDR1 and CDR2: SEHNR, FQNEAQ (reference sequence). The V and J ends lost 6 bases and 4 bases, in that order; junction bases with no gene match: 15. The CDR3 runs 18 residues. CDR3 nucleotide sequence: TGTGCCAGCAGTCCCCTCAGGAGACTAGCGGGGGCGTCAGAGACCCAGTACTTC. Encoded protein: CASSPLRRLAGASETQYF.

This chain connects TRBV25-1 to TRBJ1-2; D is possibly TRBD1 (5 bases). V lost 4 bases, J lost 0 bases, and 12 bases lay in between. CDR3 length equals 15 residues. The V gene's germline CDR1 is MGHDK and CDR2 SYGVNS. Here the CDR3 DNA reads TGTGCCAGCAGTGCCACAGGAACCTCTAACTATGGCTACACCTTC. This gives the protein CASSATGTSNYGYTF.

This chain joins TRBV30 and TRBJ2-7, with a weak D call TRBD1 (6 bases). In germline, CDR1 is GTSNPN, CDR2 SVGIG (reference sequence). This CDR3 region has 13 residues. With 1 base removed from V and 5 bases from J, the gap between germline ends came to 12 bases. The CDR3: CAWSGQVRHEQYF. The CDR3 nucleotides read TGTGCCTGGAGTGGACAGGTACGCCACGAGCAGTACTTC.

As for this clone: The junction departs from the called germline gene at one end, perhaps through a read error. This chain joins TRBV4-2 and TRBJ1-5; no clear D. Germline V gives CDR1 LGHNA, CDR2 YNFKEQ. CDR3 size: 8 residues. CDR3 in amino acids: CASSQDSF. Written as DNA, the CDR3 is TGTGCCAGCAGCCAAGATTCCTTT.

The V gene is TRBV14, the J gene TRBJ2-2, with D possibly TRBD2 on 5 matching bases. The V and J ends lost 6 bases and 13 bases respectively, with 15 bases between them. There are 12 residues in the CDR3. Per germline, CDR1 SGHDN and CDR2 FVKESK. The CDR3 DNA follows: TGTGCCAGCAGTCTATACGGCAGCGGGCTGTTTTTT. Translating gives CASSLYGSGLFF.

The chain uses TRBV14 and TRBJ1-4; D might be TRBD1 (6 bases). The CDR3 has 15 amino acids. The germline CDR1 and CDR2 sequences are SGHDN and FVKESK. With 1 base removed from V and 4 bases from J, the gap between germline ends came to 10 bases. The CDR3 reads CASSQGDRINEKLFF. The DNA of the CDR3 is TGTGCCAGCAGCCAAGGTGACAGGATTAATGAAAAACTGTTTTTT.

V gene TRBV6-6 combines with J gene TRBJ1-5; D is unclear. The CDR3 consists of 14 residues. The V gene lost 0 bases and the J gene lost 9 bases, with 12 bases spanning the gap. CDR1 is MNHNY, CDR2 SVGAGI, per germline (reference sequence). CDR3 nucleotides: TGTGCCAGCAGTTACTCCTCGTCGGACCGGCCCCAGCATTTT. Translated: CASSYSSSDRPQHF.

The chain is built from TRBV6-1 and TRBJ1-3; D not resolved. The CDR3 has 15 residues. In germline, CDR1 is MNHNS, CDR2 SASEGT. V was pared by 3 bases and J by 2 bases, with 11 bases between. The DNA of the CDR3 is TGTGCCAGCAGTGAGGCCAGTAAACCTGGAAACACCATATATTTT. Its protein product is CASSEASKPGNTIYF.

This clone was detected only a few times. The gene calls are TRBV4-2 and TRBJ2-3; D not resolved. The CDR3 runs to 13 residues. From germline, CDR1 is LGHNA and CDR2 YNFKEQ. Trimming left V 0 bases short and J 4 bases short, with 5 bases between. The CDR3 DNA reads TGTGCCAGCAGCCAAGATCCCGCAGATACGCAGTATTTT. Translation gives CASSQDPADTQYF.

There are a few counts of this clone. The chain is built from TRBV6-5 and TRBJ1-1; perhaps TRBD1 as D (6 bases). The CDR3 consists of 15 residues. The V end lost 6 bases, the J end lost 4 bases, and 18 bases lay between the germline ends. Germline V CDR1 and CDR2: MNHEY, SVGAGI. CDR3 bases: TGTGCCAGCAGATCGGGACAAATCGGTAGCACTGAAGCTTTCTTT. This gives the protein CASRSGQIGSTEAFF.

The V call is TRBV30, the J call TRBJ2-4, with 10 bases fitting TRBD1. Germline V gene lookup returns CDR1 GTSNPN and CDR2 SVGIG (reference sequence). Losses at the gene ends were 4 bases for V and 9 bases for J; bases not matched to a gene: 12. The CDR3 has 15 amino acids. The DNA of the CDR3 is TGTGCCTGGACCTCCCGGGGACAGGGGAGCGGCATTCAGTACTTC. It encodes CAWTSRGQGSGIQYF.

This chain uses TRBV18 with TRBJ2-1; D possibly uses TRBD1 or TRBD2 (5 bases each). This CDR3 is built from 13 residues. Trimming took 4 bases from V and 8 from J, leaving 12 bases between them. CDR1 and CDR2 (germline): KGHSH, LQKENI. The CDR3 spells CASSLGTTDEQFF. CDR3 DNA: TGTGCCAGCTCACTGGGGACCACCGATGAGCAGTTCTTC. The variable domain in full, with the rest retrieved from reference TRBV18 and TRBJ2-1, is NAGVMQNPRHLVRRRGQEARLRCSPMKGHSHVYWYRQLPEEGLKFMVYLQKENIIDESGMPKERFSAEFPKEGPSILRIQQVVRGDSAAYFCASSLGTTDEQFFGPGTRLTVL.

The chain couples TRBV14 to TRBJ2-1, with TRBD2 as a possible D gene (5 bases). The CDR3 consists of 15 residues. With 5 bases removed from V and 3 bases from J, the gap between germline ends came to 14 bases. CDR1 is SGHDN and CDR2 is FVKESK in the germline V gene. Here the CDR3 reads CASSALGRVYNEQFF. The CDR3 DNA is TGTGCCAGCAGCGCACTTGGGCGGGTCTACAATGAGCAGTTCTTC.

This sequence joins TRBV5-1 and TRBJ2-5; TRBD2 agrees at 9 bases. Germline V CDR1 and CDR2: SGHRS, YFSETQ. This CDR3 is built from 16 residues. The trim removed 3 bases at V and 3 bases at J, leaving 9 bases unmatched. The CDR3 spells CASSSITTSGEETQYF. CDR3 DNA sequence: TGCGCCAGCAGCTCAATAACGACTAGCGGAGAAGAGACCCAGTACTTC.

This clone was seen once. The chain employs TRBV6-1 and TRBJ1-6; TRBD1 is a possible D gene (6 bases). The V gene's germline CDR1 is MNHNS and CDR2 SASEGT. The CDR3 is 17 residues long. The V and J ends lost 2 bases and 7 bases respectively, with 18 bases between them. CDR3 sequence (DNA): TGTGCCAGCAGTGAAAGGGAACAGGGACGAAAAAATTCACCCCTCCACTTT. The encoded protein is CASSEREQGRKNSPLHF.

This clone was observed a single time. The chain couples TRBV4-1 to TRBJ1-1; D ambiguous. Trimming shortened V by 2 bases and J by 6 bases, and 13 bases separated the two germline ends. The CDR3 loop spans 14 amino acids. Germline CDR1 MGHRA, CDR2 YSYEKL. The CDR3 here is CASSQRRDGAEAFF. The CDR3 DNA reads as TGCGCCAGCAGCCAAAGGCGAGACGGGGCTGAAGCTTTCTTT.

The chain joins TRBV5-4 to TRBJ2-7; TRBD1 or TRBD2 may be the D gene (6 bases each). The germline V gene encodes CDR1 SGHNT and CDR2 YYREEE (reference sequence). This CDR3 has 13 residues. The V and J ends lost 5 bases and 2 bases respectively, with 11 bases between them. CDR3 sequence reads: CASSTGATYEQYF. The CDR3 bases are TGTGCCAGCAGTACGGGGGCCACCTACGAGCAGTACTTC. The variable domain in full, completed from reference TRBV5-4 and TRBJ2-7, reads ETGVTQSPTHLIKTRGQQVTLRCSSQSGHNTVSWYQQALGQGPQFIFQYYREEENGRGNFPPRFSGLQFPNYSSELNVNALELDDSALYLCASSTGATYEQYFGPGTRLTVT.

The chain combines TRBV6-1 with TRBJ2-7, with D possibly TRBD1 on 5 matching bases. This CDR3 is built from 13 residues. The germline V gene encodes CDR1 MNHNS and CDR2 SASEGT. The germline V and J ends were trimmed by 5 bases and 1 base, with 9 bases remaining between them. CDR3 DNA: TGTGCCAGCAGTCTGACAGAGTCCTACGAGCAGTACTTC. Protein: CASSLTESYEQYF.

The chain recombines TRBV27 with TRBJ2-7; 9 bases match TRBD1. CDR1 and CDR2 from the germline V gene are MNHEY and SMNVEV (reference sequence). CDR3 length: 15 residues. The V gene end was trimmed by 7 bases and the J gene end by 2 bases; junction bases not matched to a gene: 9. The CDR3 reads CASKGIGTGPYEQYF. In nucleotides, the CDR3 is TGTGCCAGCAAGGGGATCGGGACAGGGCCCTACGAGCAGTACTTC.

V and J are TRBV5-4 and TRBJ1-6; no reliable D call. The germline CDR1 and CDR2 sequences are SGHNT and YYREEE (reference sequence). Trimming stripped 1 base from V and 0 bases from J, with 5 bases between. There are 15 residues in the CDR3. CDR3: CASSLQGSYNSPLHF. The CDR3 bases are TGTGCCAGCAGCTTGCAAGGCTCCTATAATTCACCCCTCCACTTT.